The clone carrying this T cell receptor beta chain occurred a few times. 13 Jbeta primers and 60 Vbeta primers were used for the PCR. The protocol was immunoSEQ multiplex PCR, while the TCRdb copy is restricted to in-frame clones and leaves out a portion. In the table there are 65,000 to 80,000 clones, 78% of which are singletons. The data belong to a study of cytomegalovirus exposure and HLA in healthy donors. The trim removed 1 base at V and 3 bases at J, leaving 1 base unmatched. Germline CDR1 and CDR2: SGHAT and FQNNGV. The CDR3 length is 15 residues. Material: PBMCs. J is TRBJ2-7 and V is TRBV11-2; 12 bases match TRBD2. This clonotype was sampled from a woman aged 40 to 49 in good health and CMV-seropositive. CDR3 sequence reads: CASSLGLAGVYEQYF. The CDR3 DNA reads as TGTGCCAGCAGCTTAGGACTAGCGGGGGTCTACGAGCAGTACTTC.